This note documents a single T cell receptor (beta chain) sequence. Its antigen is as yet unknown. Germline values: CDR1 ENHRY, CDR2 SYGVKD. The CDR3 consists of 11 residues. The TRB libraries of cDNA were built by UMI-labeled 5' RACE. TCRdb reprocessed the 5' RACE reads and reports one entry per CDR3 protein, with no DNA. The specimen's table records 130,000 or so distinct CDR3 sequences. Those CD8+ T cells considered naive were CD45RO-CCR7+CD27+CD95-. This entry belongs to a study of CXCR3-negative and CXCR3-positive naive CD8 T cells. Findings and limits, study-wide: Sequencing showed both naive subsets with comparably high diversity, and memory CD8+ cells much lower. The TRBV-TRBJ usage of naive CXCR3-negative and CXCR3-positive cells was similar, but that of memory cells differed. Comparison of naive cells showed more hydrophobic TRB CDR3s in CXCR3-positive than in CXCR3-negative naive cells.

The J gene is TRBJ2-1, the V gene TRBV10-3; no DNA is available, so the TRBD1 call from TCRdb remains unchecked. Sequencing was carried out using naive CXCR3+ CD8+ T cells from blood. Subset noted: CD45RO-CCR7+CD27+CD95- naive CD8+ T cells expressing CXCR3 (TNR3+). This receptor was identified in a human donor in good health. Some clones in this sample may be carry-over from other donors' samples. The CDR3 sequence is CVAGRPGEQFF.